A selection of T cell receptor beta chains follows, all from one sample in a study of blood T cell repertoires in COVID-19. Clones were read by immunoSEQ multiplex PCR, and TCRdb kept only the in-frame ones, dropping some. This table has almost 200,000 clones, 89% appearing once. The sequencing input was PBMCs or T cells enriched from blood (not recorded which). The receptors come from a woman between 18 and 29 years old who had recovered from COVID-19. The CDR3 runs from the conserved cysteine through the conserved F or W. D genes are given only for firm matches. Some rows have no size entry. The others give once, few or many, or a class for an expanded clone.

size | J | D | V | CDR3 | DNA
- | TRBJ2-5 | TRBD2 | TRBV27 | CASSLSLAGGGQETQYF | TGTGCCAGCAGTTTATCACTAGCGGGGGGGGGTCAAGAGACCCAGTACTTC
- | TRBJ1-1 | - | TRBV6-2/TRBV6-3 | CASSYAGGGSGEAFF | TGTGCCAGCAGTTACGCCGGCGGTGGATCTGGCGAAGCTTTCTTT
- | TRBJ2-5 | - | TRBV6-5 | CASSRGSGAYETQYF | TGTGCCAGCTCCCGGGGGAGCGGAGCGTACGAGACCCAGTACTTC
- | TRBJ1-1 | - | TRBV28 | CASRLGDTEAFF | TGTGCCAGCAGATTAGGAGACACTGAAGCTTTCTTT
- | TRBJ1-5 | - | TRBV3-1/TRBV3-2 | CASSLGQRNQPQHF | TGTGCCAGCAGCCTTGGACAGCGCAATCAGCCCCAGCATTTT
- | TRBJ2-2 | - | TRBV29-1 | CSAPDRLTPNTGELFF | TGCAGCGCCCCTGATCGACTTACCCCGAACACCGGGGAGCTGTTTTTT
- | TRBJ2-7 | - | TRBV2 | CASSGSYEQYF | TGTGCCAGCTCAGGGTCCTACGAGCAGTACTTC
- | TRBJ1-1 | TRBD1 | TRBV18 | CASSPTGGSGVGTEAFF | TGTGCCAGCTCACCAACAGGGGGGTCGGGTGTGGGCACTGAAGCTTTCTTT
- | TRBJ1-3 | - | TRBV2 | CASQGSGNTIYF | TGTGCCAGCCAGGGCTCTGGAAACACCATATATTTT
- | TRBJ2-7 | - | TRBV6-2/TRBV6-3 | CASSSWRGDGYEQYF | TGTGCCAGCAGCTCTTGGCGGGGTGACGGGTACGAGCAGTACTTC
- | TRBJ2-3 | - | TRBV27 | CASWSSGTDTQYF | TGTGCCAGCTGGTCTAGCGGCACAGATACGCAGTATTTT
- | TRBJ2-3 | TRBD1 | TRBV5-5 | CASNLSDREVTDTQYF | TGTGCCAGCAACCTTAGTGACAGGGAAGTAACAGATACGCAGTATTTT
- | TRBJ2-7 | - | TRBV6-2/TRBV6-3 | CASSKSPTGTDEQYF | TGTGCCAGCAGCAAATCACCTACAGGGACCGACGAGCAGTACTTC
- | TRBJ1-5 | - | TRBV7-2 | CASSLAVSGYQPQHF | TGTGCCAGCAGCTTAGCGGTGTCAGGTTATCAGCCCCAGCATTTT
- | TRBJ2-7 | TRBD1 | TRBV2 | CASRLGQGPTSEQYF | TGTGCCAGCAGGCTTGGACAGGGCCCTACGAGTGAGCAGTACTTC
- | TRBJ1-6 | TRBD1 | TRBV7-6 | CASSPDRLSYNSPLHF | TGTGCCAGCAGCCCGGACAGGCTCTCCTATAATTCACCCCTCCACTTT
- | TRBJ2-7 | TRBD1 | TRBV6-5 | CASSYTGQGIGEQYF | TGTGCCAGCAGTTACACGGGACAGGGAATCGGCGAGCAGTACTTC
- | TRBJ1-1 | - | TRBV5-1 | CASSLEQDNTEAFF | TGCGCCAGCAGCTTGGAACAGGATAACACTGAAGCTTTCTTT
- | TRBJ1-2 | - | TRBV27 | CASSLGRGLRGYTF | TGTGCCAGCAGTTTAGGCAGGGGTCTTCGGGGCTACACCTTC
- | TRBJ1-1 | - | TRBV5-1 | CASRSQQGTEAFF | TGCGCCAGCAGATCCCAACAGGGTACTGAAGCTTTCTTT
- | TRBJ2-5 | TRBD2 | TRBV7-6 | CASSSGLAGGQETQYF | TGTGCCAGCAGCTCAGGACTAGCGGGGGGCCAAGAGACCCAGTACTTC
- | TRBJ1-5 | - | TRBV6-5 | CASSPGRVSNQPQHF | TGTGCCAGCAGCCCAGGGAGGGTCAGCAATCAGCCCCAGCATTTT
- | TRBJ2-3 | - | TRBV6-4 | CASSDSRDTDTQYF | TGTGCCAGCAGTGACTCTCGGGACACAGATACGCAGTATTTT
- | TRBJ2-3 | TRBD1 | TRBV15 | CATSRGGGMDTQYF | TGTGCCACCAGCAGAGGAGGGGGCATGGATACGCAGTATTTT
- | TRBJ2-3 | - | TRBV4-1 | CASSQVAGVGTDTQYF | TGCGCCAGCAGCCAAGTAGCAGGGGTAGGGACAGATACGCAGTATTTT
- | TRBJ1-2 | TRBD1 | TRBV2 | CAGTPGQGRPGIGYTF | TGTGCCGGCACTCCGGGACAGGGAAGACCTGGGATCGGCTACACCTTC
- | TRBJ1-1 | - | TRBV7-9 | CASSTDRGSNAEAFF | TGTGCCAGCAGCACAGATCGAGGGTCAAATGCTGAAGCTTTCTTT
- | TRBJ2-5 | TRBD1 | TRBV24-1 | CATSDSDRTETQYF | TGTGCCACCAGTGATTCGGACAGGACGGAGACCCAGTACTTC
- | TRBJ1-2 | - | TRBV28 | CASRLASLANYGYTF | TGTGCCAGCAGACTTGCAAGTCTAGCTAACTATGGCTACACCTTC
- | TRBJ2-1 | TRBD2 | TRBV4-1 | CASSQGASSGPYNEQFF | TGCGCCAGCAGCCAAGGGGCCTCTAGCGGTCCTTACAATGAGCAGTTCTTC
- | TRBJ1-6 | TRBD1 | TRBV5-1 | CASTEQGNNSPLHF | TGCGCCAGCACAGAACAGGGGAATAATTCACCCCTCCACTTT
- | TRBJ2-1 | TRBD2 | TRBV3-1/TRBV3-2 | CASRIRDRGTSGVYNEQFF | TGTGCCAGCAGAATCCGCGACCGGGGAACTAGCGGGGTCTACAATGAGCAGTTCTTC
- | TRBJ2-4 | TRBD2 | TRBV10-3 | CAISDPSGGDLDIQYF | TGTGCCATCAGTGACCCCAGCGGGGGGGATTTGGACATTCAGTACTTC
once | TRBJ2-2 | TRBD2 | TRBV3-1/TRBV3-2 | CASSEGLAGELFF | TGTGCCAGCAGCGAAGGACTAGCGGGGGAGCTGTTTTTT
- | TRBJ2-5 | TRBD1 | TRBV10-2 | CASSATPGQPEIQETQYF | TGCGCCAGCAGTGCTACTCCGGGACAGCCCGAAATACAAGAGACCCAGTACTTC
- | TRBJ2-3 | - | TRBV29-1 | CSAAGAHTQYF | TGCAGCGCAGCAGGCGCTCATACGCAGTATTTT
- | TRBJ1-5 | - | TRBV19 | CASSITRQAGNQPQHF | TGTGCCAGTAGTATTACCCGACAGGCAGGCAATCAGCCCCAGCATTTT
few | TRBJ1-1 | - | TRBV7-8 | CASSLLVNTEAFF | TGTGCCAGCAGCTTATTAGTGAACACTGAAGCTTTCTTT